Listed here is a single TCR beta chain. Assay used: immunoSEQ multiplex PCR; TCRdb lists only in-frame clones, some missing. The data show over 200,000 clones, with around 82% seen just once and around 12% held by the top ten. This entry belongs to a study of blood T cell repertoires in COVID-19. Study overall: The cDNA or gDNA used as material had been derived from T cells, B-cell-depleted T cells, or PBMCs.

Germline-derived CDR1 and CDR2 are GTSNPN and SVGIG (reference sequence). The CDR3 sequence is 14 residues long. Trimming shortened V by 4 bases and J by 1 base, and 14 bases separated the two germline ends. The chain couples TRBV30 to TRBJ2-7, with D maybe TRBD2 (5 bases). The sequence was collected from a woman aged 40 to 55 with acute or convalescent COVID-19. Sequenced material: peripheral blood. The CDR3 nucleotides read TGTGCCTGGAATTTAGAGGGTGAGTCCTACGAGCAGTACTTC. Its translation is CAWNLEGESYEQYF.